The T cell receptor beta chain described here comes from a study of metastatic and nonmetastatic thyroid tumors. Study-level information: The authors compared repertoires across blood and tumor or nodule tissue from malignant and benign thyroid patients.

Study outcomes and limitations: TCR beta diversity was reportedly significantly higher in malignant thyroid tumors than benign nodules, in blood and tumor.

Thyroid surgery was preceded by no treatment in any patient. As processed by the authors: Construction of a distant-metastasis classifier for papillary thyroid cancer relied on CDR3 differences across clinicopathological groups. TCRdb re-analyzed the PCR reads using MiXCR. The V and J calls, along with clone size, are taken from TCRdb and not from the paper's own processing. The sample yields over 45,000 clones, around 20% seen once. Details on this clone: Its antigen is currently unknown.

Per germline, CDR1 DFQATT and CDR2 SNEGSKA (reference sequence). After removal of 3 bases from V and 2 bases from J, the junction contained 9 bases not matched to a gene. CDR3 length equals 15 residues. This clonotype was obtained from a male donor with papillary thyroid cancer or a benign thyroid nodule (not recorded which). Some clones in this sample may be carry-over from other donors' samples. The sequencing input was blood. The chain employs TRBV20-1 and TRBJ2-7, with TRBD2 identical over 8 bases. CDR3 sequence reads: CSARGSSGQTYEQYF. CDR3 coding DNA: TGCAGTGCTAGGGGGTCTAGCGGGCAAACCTACGAGCAGTACTTC.